The 9 T cell receptor beta chains below all came from one sample that was sequenced in a study of T-cell memory formation after mild COVID-19. TCRdb reprocessed the 5' RACE reads via MiXCR and lists one record per CDR3 protein. The top ten hold about 20% of the sample, which has 300,000 to 400,000 distinct CDR3 sequences, under 15% seen once. The sequencing sample was made of PBMCs or a T cell subset sorted from them (not recorded which). These receptors all come from a man aged 18-30 years who had mild COVID-19 (a few samples of this study predate the infection). Cell type and time point are not known.

Only a few counts were recorded for this clonotype. This chain links TRBV12-3 or TRBV12-4 with TRBJ2-7; no firm D call. This CDR3 has 13 amino acids. The ends were cut back, 3 bases at V and 0 bases at J, with 6 bases in the middle. The CDR3 sequence is CASSFFGSYEQYV. The CDR3 DNA reads TGTGCCAGCAGTTTCTTCGGCTCCTACGAGCAGTACGTC.

The sample holds many counts of this clonotype. The rearrangement joins TRBV28 to TRBJ1-1; 10 bases match TRBD1. The ends lost 5 bases at V and 4 bases at J; junction bases unmatched: 10. CDR3 length: 16 residues. Looked up from germline, CDR1 is MDHEN and CDR2 is SYDVKM. The CDR3 DNA reads TGTGCCAGCAGTCCCGGGACAGGGGATGGTAGCACTGAAGCTTTCTTT. This encodes CASSPGTGDGSTEAFF.

The V gene is TRBV6-5, the J gene TRBJ1-2; D may be TRBD1 (5 bases). Germline V lookup: CDR1 MNHEY, CDR2 SVGAGI. V was trimmed by 0 bases and J by 5 bases, leaving 13 bases between them. The length of the CDR3 is 15 residues. The CDR3 DNA reads as TGTGCCAGCAGTTACTCGGGGGATTTGGGGTATGGCTACACCTTC. This codes for CASSYSGDLGYGYTF.

V is TRBV14 and J is TRBJ2-2; D call uncertain. Germline CDR1 is SGHDN and CDR2 is FVKESK. This CDR3 has 12 amino acids. V was trimmed by 4 bases and J by 9 bases, leaving 9 bases between them. This CDR3 reads CASSLNRRELFF. The CDR3 DNA sequence: TGTGCCAGCAGCCTAAATAGGAGGGAGCTGTTTTTT. Combining the CDR3 with reference TRBV14 and TRBJ2-2 gives the whole variable domain EAGVTQFPSHSVIEKGQTVTLRCDPISGHDNLYWYRRVMGKEIKFLLHFVKESKQDESGMPNNRFLAERTGGTYSTLKVQPAELEDSGVYFCASSLNRRELFFGEGSRLTVL.

The sample holds a few counts of this clonotype. The chain is built from TRBV10-1 and TRBJ2-3, with 10 bases that match TRBD2. CDR1 WNHNN and CDR2 SYGVQD come from the germline V gene (reference sequence). Trimming cost V 4 bases and J 4 bases; bases outside gene matches: 8. The CDR3 covers 16 residues. In DNA form, the CDR3 reads TGCGCCAGCAGTGGTTCGCTAGCGGGAGTTTCAGATACGCAGTATTTT. The encoded protein is CASSGSLAGVSDTQYF.

This clonotype was detected only a few times. The gene calls are TRBV12-3 or TRBV12-4 and TRBJ2-1, with 8 bases lining up with TRBD1. CDR3 length: 14 amino acids. The V gene end was trimmed by 5 bases and the J gene end by 9 bases; junction bases not matched to a gene: 9. The CDR3: CASSRTGIEREQFF. CDR3 coding DNA: TGTGCCAGCAGTCGGACAGGGATTGAACGTGAGCAGTTCTTC.

This clonotype was observed many times. The chain employs TRBV4-1 and TRBJ2-7; tentative D call: TRBD1 (6 bases). Trimming stripped 4 bases from V and 3 bases from J, with 13 bases between. In germline, CDR1 is MGHRA, CDR2 YSYEKL. This CDR3 contains 14 residues. The CDR3 coding sequence is TGCGCCAGCAGCCCCGTGCAGGGGCACTACGAGCAGTACTTC. This translates into CASSPVQGHYEQYF.

The rearrangement uses TRBV7-2 and TRBJ2-5; 11 bases agree with TRBD2. The CDR3 runs 18 residues. The V gene's germline CDR1 is SGHTA and CDR2 FQGNSA. V lost 4 bases, J lost 0 bases, and 10 bases stayed unmatched. The CDR3 is CASSYLGRTSGHQETQYF. The CDR3 nucleotides read TGTGCCAGCAGCTACCTAGGCCGGACTAGCGGGCACCAAGAGACCCAGTACTTC.

This clonotype occurred a few times. The chain is built from TRBV7-9 and TRBJ2-7; TRBD1 or TRBD2 may be the D gene (6 bases each). The V and J ends lost 8 bases and 3 bases respectively, with 26 bases between them. The CDR3 has 17 amino acids. Germline CDR1 SEHNR, CDR2 FQNEAQ (reference sequence). The CDR3 sequence is CASPGGGPMSYYYEQYF. CDR3 DNA sequence: TGTGCCAGCCCAGGAGGGGGTCCCATGTCGTATTACTACGAGCAGTACTTC.